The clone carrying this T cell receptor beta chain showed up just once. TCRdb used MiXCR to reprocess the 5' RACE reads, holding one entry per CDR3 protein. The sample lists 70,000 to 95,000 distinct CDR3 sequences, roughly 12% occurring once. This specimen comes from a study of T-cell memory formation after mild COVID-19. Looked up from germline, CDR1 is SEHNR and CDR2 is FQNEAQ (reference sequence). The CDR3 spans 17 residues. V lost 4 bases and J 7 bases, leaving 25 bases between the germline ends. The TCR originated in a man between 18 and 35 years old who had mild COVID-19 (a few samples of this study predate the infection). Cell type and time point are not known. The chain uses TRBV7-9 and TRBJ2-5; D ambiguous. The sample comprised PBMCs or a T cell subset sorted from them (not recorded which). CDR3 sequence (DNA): TGTGCCAGCAGCTCCCCTACCGGGTTAAGCCGGATCGGGACCCAGTACTTC. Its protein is CASSSPTGLSRIGTQYF.